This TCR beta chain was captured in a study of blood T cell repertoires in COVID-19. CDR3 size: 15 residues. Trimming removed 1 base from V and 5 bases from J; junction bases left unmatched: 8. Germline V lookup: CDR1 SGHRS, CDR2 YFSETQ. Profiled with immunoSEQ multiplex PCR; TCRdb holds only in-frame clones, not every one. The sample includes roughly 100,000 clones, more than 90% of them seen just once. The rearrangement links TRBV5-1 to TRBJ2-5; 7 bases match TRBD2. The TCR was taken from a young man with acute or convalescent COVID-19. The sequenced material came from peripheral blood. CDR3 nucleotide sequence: TGCGCCAGCAGCTTGTCGACTAGCAAGGAGGAGACCCAGTACTTC. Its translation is CASSLSTSKEETQYF.